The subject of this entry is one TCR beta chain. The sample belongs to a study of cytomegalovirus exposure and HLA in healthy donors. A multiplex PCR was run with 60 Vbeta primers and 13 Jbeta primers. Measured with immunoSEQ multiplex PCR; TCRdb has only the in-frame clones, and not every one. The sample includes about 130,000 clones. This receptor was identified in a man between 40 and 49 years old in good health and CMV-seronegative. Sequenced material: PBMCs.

The DNA for the CDR3 is TGCGCCAGCACACCAGGGACTAGCGGGAACAATGAGCAGTTCTTC. Protein product: CASTPGTSGNNEQFF. V and J are TRBV5-1 and TRBJ2-1; TRBD2 matches at 13 bases. The germline V gene has CDR1 SGHRS and CDR2 YFSETQ. This CDR3 has 15 amino acids. The V and J ends lost 6 bases and 5 bases, in that order; junction bases with no gene match: 5.